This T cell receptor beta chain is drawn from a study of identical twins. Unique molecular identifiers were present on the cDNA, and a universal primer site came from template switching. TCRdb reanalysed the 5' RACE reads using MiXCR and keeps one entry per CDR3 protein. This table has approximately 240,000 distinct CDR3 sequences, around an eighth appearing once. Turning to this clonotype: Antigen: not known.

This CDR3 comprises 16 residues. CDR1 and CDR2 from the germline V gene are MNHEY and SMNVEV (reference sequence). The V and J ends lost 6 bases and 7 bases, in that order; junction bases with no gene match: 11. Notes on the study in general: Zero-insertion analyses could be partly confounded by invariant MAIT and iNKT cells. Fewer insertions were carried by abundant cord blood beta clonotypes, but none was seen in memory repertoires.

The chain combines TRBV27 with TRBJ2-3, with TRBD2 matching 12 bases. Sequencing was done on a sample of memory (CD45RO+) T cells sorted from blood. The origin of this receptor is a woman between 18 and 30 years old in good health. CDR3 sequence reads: CASRQTSGGLRNTQYF. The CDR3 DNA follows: TGTGCCAGCAGGCAGACTAGCGGGGGTCTAAGAAATACGCAGTATTTT.